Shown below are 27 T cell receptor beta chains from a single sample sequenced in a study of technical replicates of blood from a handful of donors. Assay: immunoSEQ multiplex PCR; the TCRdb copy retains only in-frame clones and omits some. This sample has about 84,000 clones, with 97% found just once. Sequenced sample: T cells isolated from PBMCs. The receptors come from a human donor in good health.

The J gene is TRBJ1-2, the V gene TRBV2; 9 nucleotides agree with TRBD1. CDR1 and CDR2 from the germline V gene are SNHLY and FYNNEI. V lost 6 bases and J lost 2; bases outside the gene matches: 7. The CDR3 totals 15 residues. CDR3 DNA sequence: TGTGCCAGCAGCGGGGACGACAGGGGGAACTATGGCTACACCTTC. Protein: CASSGDDRGNYGYTF.

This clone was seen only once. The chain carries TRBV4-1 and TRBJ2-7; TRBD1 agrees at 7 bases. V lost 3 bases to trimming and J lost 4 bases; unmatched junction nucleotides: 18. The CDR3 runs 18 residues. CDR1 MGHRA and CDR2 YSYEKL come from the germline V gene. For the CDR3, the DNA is TGCGCCAGCAGCCACCCCAACAGGGGCCCCCGGATGTTGTACGAGCAGTACTTC. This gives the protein CASSHPNRGPRMLYEQYF.

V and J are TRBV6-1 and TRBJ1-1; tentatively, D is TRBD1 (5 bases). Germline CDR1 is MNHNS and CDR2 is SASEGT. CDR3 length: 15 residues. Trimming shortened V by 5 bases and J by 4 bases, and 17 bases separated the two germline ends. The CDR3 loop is CASSIPAQTVTEAFF. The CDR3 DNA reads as TGTGCCAGCAGTATCCCGGCACAGACAGTCACTGAAGCTTTCTTT.

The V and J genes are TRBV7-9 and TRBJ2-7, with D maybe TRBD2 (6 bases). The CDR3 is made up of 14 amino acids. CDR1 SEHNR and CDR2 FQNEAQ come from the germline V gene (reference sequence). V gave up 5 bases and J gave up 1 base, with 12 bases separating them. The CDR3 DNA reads TGTGCCAGCAGCCCCAAGGGACTTTCCTACGAGCAGTACTTC. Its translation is CASSPKGLSYEQYF.

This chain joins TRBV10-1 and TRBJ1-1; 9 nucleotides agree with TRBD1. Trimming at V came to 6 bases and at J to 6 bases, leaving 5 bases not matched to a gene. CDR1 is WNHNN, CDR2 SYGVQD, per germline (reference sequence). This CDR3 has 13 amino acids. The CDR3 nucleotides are TGCGCCAGCAGCCGGGACAGGGTATCTGAAGCTTTCTTT. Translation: CASSRDRVSEAFF.

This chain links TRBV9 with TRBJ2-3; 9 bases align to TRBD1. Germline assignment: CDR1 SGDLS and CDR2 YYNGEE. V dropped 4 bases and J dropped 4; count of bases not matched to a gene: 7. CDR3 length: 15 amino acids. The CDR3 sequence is CASSPVGQGPDTQYF. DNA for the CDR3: TGTGCCAGCAGCCCCGTAGGACAGGGGCCAGATACGCAGTATTTT.

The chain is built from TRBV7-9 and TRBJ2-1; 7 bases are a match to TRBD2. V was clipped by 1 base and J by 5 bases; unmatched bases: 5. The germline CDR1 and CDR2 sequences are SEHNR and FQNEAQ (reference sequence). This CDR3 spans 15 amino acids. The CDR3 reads CASSLGGGRHNEQFF. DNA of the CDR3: TGTGCCAGCAGCTTAGGGGGGGGGAGACACAATGAGCAGTTCTTC. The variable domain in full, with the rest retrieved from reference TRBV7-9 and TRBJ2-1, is DTGVSQNPRHKITKRGQNVTFRCDPISEHNRLYWYRQTLGQGPEFLTYFQNEAQLEKSRLLSDRFSAERPKGSFSTLEIQRTEQGDSAMYLCASSLGGGRHNEQFFGPGTRLTVL.

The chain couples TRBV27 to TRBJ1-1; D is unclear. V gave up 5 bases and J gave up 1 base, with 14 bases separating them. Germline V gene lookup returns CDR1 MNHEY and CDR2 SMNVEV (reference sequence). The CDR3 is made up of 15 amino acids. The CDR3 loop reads CASSTQQTGNTEAFF. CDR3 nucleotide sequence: TGTGCCAGCAGTACCCAACAGACCGGGAACACTGAAGCTTTCTTT.

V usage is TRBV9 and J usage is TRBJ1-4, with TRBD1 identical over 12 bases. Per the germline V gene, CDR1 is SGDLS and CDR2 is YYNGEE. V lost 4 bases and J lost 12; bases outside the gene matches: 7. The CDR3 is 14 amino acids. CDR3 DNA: TGTGCCAGCAGCCCAGGGACAGGGGGCTCGGAACTGTTTTTT. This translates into CASSPGTGGSELFF.

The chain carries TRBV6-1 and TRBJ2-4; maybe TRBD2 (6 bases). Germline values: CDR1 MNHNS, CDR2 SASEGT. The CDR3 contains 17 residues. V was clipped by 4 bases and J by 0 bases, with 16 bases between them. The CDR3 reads CASSGNRGTLAKNIQYF. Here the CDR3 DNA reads TGTGCCAGCAGTGGGAACCGGGGGACCCTAGCCAAAAACATTCAGTACTTC.

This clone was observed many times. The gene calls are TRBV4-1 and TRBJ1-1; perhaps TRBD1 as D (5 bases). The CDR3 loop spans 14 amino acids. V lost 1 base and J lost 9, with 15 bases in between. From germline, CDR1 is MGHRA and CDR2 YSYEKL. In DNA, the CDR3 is TGCGCCAGCAGCCAAGTACTTTGGGGGGTCCAAGCTTTCTTT. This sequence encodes CASSQVLWGVQAFF.

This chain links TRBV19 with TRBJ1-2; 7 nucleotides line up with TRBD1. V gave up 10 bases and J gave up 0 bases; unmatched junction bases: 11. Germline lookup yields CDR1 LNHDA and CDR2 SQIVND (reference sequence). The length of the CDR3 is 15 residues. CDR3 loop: CATVEQGTANYGYTF. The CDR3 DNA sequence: TGTGCCACCGTCGAACAGGGGACCGCTAACTATGGCTACACCTTC.

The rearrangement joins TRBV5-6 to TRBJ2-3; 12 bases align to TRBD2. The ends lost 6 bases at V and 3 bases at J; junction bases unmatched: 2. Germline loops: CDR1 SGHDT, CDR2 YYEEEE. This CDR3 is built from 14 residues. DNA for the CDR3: TGTGCCAGCACGACTAGCGGGGGTACAGATACGCAGTATTTT. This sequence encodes CASTTSGGTDTQYF.

The CDR3, as DNA: TGCAGCGTTGAAGAGGTGGGCCCCTACTATGGCTACACCTTC. Translating gives CSVEEVGPYYGYTF. The chain couples TRBV29-1 to TRBJ1-2; D gene ambiguous. The germline V gene has CDR1 SQVTM and CDR2 ANQGSEA. Trimming took 0 bases from V and 3 from J, leaving 11 bases between them. This CDR3 contains 14 residues.

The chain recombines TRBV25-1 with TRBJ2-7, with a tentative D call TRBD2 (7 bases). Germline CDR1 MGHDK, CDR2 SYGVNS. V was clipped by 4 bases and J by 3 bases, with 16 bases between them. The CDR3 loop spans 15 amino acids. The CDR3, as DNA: TGTGCCAGCAGTGGAGGGGGAGGGGATCGCTACGAGCAGTACTTC. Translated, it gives CASSGGGGDRYEQYF.

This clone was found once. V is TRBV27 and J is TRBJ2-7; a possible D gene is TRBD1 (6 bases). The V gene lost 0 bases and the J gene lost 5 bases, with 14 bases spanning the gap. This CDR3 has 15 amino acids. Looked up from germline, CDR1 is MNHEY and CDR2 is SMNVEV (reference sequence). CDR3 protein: CASSLSAQGVHEQYF. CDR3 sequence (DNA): TGTGCCAGCAGTTTATCGGCACAGGGCGTCCACGAGCAGTACTTC.

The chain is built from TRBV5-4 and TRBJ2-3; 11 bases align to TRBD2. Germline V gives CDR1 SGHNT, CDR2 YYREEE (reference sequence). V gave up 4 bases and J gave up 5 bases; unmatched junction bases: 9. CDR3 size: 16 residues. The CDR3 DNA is TGTGCCAGCAGCCCCAAAGGACTAGCGGGTGAAGATACGCAGTATTTT. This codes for CASSPKGLAGEDTQYF.

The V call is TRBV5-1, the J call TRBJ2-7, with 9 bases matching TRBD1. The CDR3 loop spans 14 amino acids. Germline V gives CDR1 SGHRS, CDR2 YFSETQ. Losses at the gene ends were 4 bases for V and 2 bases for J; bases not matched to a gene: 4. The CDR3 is CASSPGTGTYEQYF. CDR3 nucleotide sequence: TGCGCCAGCAGCCCCGGGACAGGGACCTACGAGCAGTACTTC.

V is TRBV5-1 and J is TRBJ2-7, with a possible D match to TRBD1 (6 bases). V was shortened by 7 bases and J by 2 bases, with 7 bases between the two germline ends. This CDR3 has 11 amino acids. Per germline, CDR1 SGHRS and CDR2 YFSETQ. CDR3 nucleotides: TGCGCCAGCCGGGACACCTACGAGCAGTACTTC. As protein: CASRDTYEQYF.

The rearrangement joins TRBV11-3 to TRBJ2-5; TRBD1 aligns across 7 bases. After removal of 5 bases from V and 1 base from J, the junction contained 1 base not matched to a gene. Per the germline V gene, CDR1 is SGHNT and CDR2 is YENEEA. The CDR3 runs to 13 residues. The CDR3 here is CASSHRGQETQYF. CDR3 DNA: TGTGCCAGCAGCCACAGGGGCCAAGAGACCCAGTACTTC.

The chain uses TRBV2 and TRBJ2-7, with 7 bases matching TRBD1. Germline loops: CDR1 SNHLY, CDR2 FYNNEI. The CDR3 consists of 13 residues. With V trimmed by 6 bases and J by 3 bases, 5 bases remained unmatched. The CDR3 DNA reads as TGTGCCAGCAGGGGGACAGTTGACTACGAGCAGTACTTC. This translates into CASRGTVDYEQYF.

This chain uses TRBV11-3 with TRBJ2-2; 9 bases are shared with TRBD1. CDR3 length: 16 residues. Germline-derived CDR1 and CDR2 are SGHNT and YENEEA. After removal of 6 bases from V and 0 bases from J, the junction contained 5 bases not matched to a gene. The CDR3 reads CASSTTGGANTGELFF. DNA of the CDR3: TGTGCCAGCAGTACTACAGGGGGCGCGAACACCGGGGAGCTGTTTTTT.

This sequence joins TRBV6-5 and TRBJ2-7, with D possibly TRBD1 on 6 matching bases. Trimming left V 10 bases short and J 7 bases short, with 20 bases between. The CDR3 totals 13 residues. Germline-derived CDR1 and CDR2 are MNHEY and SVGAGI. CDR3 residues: CATSRTGQLEQYF. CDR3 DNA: TGTGCCACCTCCCGAACAGGACAGCTGGAGCAGTACTTC.

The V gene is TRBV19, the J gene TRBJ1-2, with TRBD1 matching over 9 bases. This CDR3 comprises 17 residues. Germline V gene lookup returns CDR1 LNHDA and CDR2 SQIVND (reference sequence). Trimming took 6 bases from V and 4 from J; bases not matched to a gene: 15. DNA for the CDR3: TGTGCCAGTAGCCGGGACTTTGGGGGACAGGGACTCTATGGCTACACCTTC. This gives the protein CASSRDFGGQGLYGYTF.

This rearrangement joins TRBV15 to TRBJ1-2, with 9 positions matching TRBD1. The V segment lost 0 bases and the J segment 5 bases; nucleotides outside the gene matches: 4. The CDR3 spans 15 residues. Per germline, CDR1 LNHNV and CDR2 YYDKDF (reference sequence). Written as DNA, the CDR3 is TGTGCCACCAGCAGAGATCAAGGGACAGGGTATGGCTACACCTTC. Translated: CATSRDQGTGYGYTF.

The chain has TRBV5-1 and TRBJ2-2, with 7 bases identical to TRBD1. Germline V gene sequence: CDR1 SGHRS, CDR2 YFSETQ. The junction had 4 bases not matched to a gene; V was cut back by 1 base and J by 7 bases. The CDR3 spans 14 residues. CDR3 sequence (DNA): TGCGCCAGCAGCTTGACAGGGGATGGCGGGGAGCTGTTTTTT. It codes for CASSLTGDGGELFF. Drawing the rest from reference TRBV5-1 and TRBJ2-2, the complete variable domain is KAGVTQTPRYLIKTRGQQVTLSCSPISGHRSVSWYQQTPGQGLQFLFEYFSETQRNKGNFPGRFSGRQFSNSRSEMNVSTLELGDSALYLCASSLTGDGGELFFGEGSRLTVL.

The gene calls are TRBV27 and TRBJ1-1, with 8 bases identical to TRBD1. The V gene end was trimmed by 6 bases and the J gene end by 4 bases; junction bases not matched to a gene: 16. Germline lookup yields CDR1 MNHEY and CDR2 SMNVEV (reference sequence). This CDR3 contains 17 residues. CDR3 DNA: TGTGCCAGCAGACCTTTAGGGACAGGAATGTTGTCCACTGAAGCTTTCTTT. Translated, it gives CASRPLGTGMLSTEAFF.